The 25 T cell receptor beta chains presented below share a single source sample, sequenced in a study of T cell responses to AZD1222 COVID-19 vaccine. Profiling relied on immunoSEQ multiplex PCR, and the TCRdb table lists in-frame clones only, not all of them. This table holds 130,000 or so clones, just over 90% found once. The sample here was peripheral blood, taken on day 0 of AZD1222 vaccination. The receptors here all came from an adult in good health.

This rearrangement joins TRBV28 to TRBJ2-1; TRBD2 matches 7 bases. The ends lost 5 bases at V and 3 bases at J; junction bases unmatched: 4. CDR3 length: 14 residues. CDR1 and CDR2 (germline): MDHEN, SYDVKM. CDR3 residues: CASSGGGNYNEQFF. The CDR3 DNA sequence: TGTGCCAGCAGTGGGGGGGGAAACTACAATGAGCAGTTCTTC.

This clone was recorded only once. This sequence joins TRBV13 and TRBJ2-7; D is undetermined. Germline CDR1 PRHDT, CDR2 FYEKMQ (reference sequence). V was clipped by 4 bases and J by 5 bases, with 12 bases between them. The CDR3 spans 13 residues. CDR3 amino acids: CASSSQRAHEQYF. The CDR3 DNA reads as TGTGCCAGCAGCTCCCAAAGGGCCCACGAGCAGTACTTC. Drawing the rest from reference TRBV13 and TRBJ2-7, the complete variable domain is AAGVIQSPRHLIKEKRETATLKCYPIPRHDTVYWYQQGPGQDPQFLISFYEKMQSDKGSIPDRFSAQQFSDYHSELNMSSLELGDSALYFCASSSQRAHEQYFGPGTRLTVT.

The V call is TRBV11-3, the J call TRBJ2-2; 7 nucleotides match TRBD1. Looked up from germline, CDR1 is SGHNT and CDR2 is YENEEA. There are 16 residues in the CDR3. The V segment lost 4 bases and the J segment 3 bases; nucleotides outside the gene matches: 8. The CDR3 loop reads CASSYRGARYTGELFF. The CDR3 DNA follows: TGTGCCAGCAGCTACAGGGGCGCACGATACACCGGGGAGCTGTTTTTT.

The CDR3 nucleotides read TGCGCCAGCAGCCTAACGACAGGGGCGAACACCGGGGAGCTGTTTTTT. Translation: CASSLTTGANTGELFF. The chain joins TRBV5-1 to TRBJ2-2, with 8 bases lining up with TRBD1. There are 16 residues in the CDR3. With V trimmed by 4 bases and J by 0 bases, 5 bases remained unmatched. Germline loops: CDR1 SGHRS, CDR2 YFSETQ.

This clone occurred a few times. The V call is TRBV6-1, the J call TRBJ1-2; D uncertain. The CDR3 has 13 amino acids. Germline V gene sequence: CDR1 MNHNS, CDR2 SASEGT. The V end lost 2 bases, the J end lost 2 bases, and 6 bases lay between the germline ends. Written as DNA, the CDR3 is TGTGCCAGCAGTGAAAAGGAAAACTATGGCTACACCTTC. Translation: CASSEKENYGYTF.

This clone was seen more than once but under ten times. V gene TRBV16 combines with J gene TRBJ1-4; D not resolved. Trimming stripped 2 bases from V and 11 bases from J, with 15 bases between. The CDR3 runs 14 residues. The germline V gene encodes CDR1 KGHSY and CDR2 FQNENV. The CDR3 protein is CASSQDSFSGKLFF. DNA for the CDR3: TGTGCCAGCAGCCAAGACTCTTTCTCGGGGAAACTGTTTTTT.

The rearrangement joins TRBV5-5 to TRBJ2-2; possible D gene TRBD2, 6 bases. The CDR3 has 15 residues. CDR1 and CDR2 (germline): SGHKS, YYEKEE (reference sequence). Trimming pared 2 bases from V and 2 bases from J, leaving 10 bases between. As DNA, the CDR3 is TGTGCCAGCAGCTTATTCGGGGGTAACACCGGGGAGCTGTTTTTT. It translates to CASSLFGGNTGELFF.

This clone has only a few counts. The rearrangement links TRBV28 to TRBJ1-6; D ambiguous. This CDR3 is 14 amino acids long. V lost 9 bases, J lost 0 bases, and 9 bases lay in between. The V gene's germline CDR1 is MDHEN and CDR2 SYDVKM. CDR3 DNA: TGTGCCAGTCGGACCGACTCCTATAATTCACCCCTCCACTTT. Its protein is CASRTDSYNSPLHF.

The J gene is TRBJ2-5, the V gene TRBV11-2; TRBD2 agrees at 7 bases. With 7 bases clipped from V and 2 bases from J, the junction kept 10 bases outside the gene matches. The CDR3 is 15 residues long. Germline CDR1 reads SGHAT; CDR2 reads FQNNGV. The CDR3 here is CASTRSGDRQETQYF. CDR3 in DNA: TGTGCCAGCACGCGAAGCGGGGACCGACAAGAGACCCAGTACTTC.

The CDR3, as DNA: TGTGCCAGCAGAAGACAGGGAGGGAACGAGCAGTACTTC. Encoded protein: CASRRQGGNEQYF. The V call is TRBV28, the J call TRBJ2-7; perhaps D is TRBD1 or TRBD2 (7 bases each). The CDR3 is made up of 13 amino acids. The V end was cut by 6 bases, the J end by 5 bases, with 14 bases between. Germline-derived CDR1 and CDR2 are MDHEN and SYDVKM. Supplemented by reference TRBV28 and TRBJ2-7, the full variable domain reads DVKVTQSSRYLVKRTGEKVFLECVQDMDHENMFWYRQDPGLGLRLIYFSYDVKMKEKGDIPEGYSVSREKKERFSLILESASTNQTSMYLCASRRQGGNEQYFGPGTRLTVT.

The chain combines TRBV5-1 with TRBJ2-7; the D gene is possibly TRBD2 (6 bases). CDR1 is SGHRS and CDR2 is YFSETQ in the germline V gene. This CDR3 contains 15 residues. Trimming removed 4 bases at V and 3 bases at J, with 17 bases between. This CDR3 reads CASSDRERGDYEQYF. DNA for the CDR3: TGCGCCAGCAGCGACCGGGAGAGAGGAGACTACGAGCAGTACTTC.

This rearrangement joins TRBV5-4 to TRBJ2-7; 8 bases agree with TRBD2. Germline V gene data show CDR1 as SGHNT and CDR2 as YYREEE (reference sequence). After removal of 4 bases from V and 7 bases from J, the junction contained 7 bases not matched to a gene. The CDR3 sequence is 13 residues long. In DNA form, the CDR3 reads TGTGCCAGCAGCCGGGAGGGTCAGGGGGAGCAGTACTTC. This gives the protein CASSREGQGEQYF. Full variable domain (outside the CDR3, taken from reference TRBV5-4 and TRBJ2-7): ETGVTQSPTHLIKTRGQQVTLRCSSQSGHNTVSWYQQALGQGPQFIFQYYREEENGRGNFPPRFSGLQFPNYSSELNVNALELDDSALYLCASSREGQGEQYFGPGTRLTVT.

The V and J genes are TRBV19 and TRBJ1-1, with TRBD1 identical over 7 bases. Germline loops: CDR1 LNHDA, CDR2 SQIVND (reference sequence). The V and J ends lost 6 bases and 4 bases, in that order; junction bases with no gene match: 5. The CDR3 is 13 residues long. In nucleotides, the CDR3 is TGTGCCAGTAGGCCAGGGGGGTTCACTGAAGCTTTCTTT. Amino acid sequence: CASRPGGFTEAFF.

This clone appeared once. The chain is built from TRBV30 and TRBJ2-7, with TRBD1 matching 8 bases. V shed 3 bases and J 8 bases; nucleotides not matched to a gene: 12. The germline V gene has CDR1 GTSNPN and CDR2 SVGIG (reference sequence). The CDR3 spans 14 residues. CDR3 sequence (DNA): TGTGCCTGGAGCCTCGGACAGGGTCTAGAGAAGCAGTACTTC. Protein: CAWSLGQGLEKQYF.

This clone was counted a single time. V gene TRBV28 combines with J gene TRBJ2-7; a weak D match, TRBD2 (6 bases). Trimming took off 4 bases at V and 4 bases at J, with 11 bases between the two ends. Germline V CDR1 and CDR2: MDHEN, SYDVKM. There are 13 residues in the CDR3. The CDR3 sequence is CASSYGGAYEQYF. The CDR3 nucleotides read TGTGCCAGCAGTTACGGCGGGGCGTACGAGCAGTACTTC.

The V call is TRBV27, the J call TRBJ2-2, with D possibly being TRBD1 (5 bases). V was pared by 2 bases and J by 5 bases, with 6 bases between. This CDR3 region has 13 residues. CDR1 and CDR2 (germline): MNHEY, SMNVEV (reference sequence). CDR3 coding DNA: TGTGCCAGCAGTTTAAAGGGGACCGGGGAGCTGTTTTTT. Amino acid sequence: CASSLKGTGELFF.

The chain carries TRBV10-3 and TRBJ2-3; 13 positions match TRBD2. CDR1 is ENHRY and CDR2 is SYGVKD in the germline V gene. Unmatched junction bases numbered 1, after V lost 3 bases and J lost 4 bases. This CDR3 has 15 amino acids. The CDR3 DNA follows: TGTGCCATCAGTGATACTAGCGGGGGGGCAGATACGCAGTATTTT. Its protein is CAISDTSGGADTQYF.

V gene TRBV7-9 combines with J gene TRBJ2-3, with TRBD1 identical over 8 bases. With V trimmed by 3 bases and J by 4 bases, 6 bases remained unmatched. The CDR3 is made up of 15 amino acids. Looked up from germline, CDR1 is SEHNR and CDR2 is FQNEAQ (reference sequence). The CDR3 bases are TGTGCCAGCAGCTTGGGAGAACAGGGGGCAGATACGCAGTATTTT. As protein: CASSLGEQGADTQYF.

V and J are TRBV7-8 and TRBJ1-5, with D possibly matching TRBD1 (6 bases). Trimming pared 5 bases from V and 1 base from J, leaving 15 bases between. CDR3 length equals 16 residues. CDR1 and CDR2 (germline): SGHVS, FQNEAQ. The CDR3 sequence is CASSPLGGLSNQPQHF. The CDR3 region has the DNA TGTGCCAGCAGCCCCCTGGGGGGGCTAAGCAATCAGCCCCAGCATTTT.

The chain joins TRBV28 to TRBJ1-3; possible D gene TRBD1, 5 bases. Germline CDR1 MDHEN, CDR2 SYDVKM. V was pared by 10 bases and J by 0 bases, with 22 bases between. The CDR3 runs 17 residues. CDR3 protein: CATRKQGHQPSGNTIYF. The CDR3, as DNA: TGTGCCACCCGGAAACAAGGACACCAACCCTCTGGAAACACCATATATTTT.

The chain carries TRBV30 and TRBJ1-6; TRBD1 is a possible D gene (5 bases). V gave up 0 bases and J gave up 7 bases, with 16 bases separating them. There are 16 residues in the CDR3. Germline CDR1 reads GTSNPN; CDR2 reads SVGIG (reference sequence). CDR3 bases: TGTGCCTGGAGTGTATTGGGGGGTTCCGCCAATTCACCCCTCCACTTT. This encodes CAWSVLGGSANSPLHF.

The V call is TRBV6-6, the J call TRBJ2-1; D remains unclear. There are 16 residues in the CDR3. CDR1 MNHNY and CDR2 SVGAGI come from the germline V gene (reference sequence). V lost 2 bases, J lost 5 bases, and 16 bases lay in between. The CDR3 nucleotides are TGTGCCAGCAGTTACGGCCCCCCGAGGAAAGACAATGAGCAGTTCTTC. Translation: CASSYGPPRKDNEQFF.

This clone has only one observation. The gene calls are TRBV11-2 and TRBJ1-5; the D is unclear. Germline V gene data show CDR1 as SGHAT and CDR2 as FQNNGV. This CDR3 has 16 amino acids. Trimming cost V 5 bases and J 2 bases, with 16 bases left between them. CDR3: CASSPVRSYGNQPQHF. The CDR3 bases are TGTGCCAGCAGCCCAGTTCGAAGCTATGGCAATCAGCCCCAGCATTTT.

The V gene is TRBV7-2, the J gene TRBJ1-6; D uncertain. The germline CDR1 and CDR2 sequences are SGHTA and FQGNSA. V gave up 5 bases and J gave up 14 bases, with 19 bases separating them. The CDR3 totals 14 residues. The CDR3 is CASSDNTSGRALHF. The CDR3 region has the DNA TGTGCCAGCAGCGACAATACGTCCGGGAGGGCCCTCCACTTT.

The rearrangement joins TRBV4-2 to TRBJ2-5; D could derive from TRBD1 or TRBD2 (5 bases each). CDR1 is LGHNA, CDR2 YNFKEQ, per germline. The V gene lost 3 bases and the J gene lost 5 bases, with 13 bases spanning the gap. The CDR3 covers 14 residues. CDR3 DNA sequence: TGTGCCAGCAGCCACAGGGACCCTAAGGAGACCCAGTACTTC. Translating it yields CASSHRDPKETQYF.